This entry concerns a single T cell receptor (beta chain). Its cognate antigen is unknown. Regarding the study as a whole: Tumor Tregs overlapped most with tumor, then blood, naive CD4+ cells. The TCR gene usage of tumor memory CD4+ T cells clustered together with blood and lymph node memory CD4+ cells and with lymph node naive CD4+ cells.

Naive CD4+ T cells were purified with Tregs depleted by CD25. The CDR3 runs 13 residues. Losses at the gene ends were 2 bases for V and 7 bases for J; bases not matched to a gene: 6. CDR1 is SQVTM, CDR2 ANQGSEA, per germline. Constant-region reverse primers amplified full-length variable regions, followed by semi-nested Nested Universal Primer A PCR. TCRdb re-called the 5' RACE reads through MiXCR, storing one row per CDR3 protein. The sample has about 53,000 distinct CDR3 sequences, around 26% seen once. The V call is TRBV29-1, the J call TRBJ1-2, with 8 bases aligning to TRBD1. The clonotype comes from a female donor with breast cancer. Source material: tumor-infiltrating naive CD4+ T cells sorted from the breast tumor. As for subset: naive CD4+ T cells, CD4+CD45RA+CD25-. CDR3 nucleotides: TGCAGCGTTGAATCCTGGACAGGGTCTGGCTACACCTTC. As protein: CSVESWTGSGYTF.